These 3 T cell receptor beta chains share one sample of origin, sequenced in a study of CD8 T cells in Susac syndrome. Random hexamers were used to reverse transcribe 0.5 to 1 ug of RNA. TCRdb re-called the immunoSEQ multiplex PCR reads with MiXCR, one entry per CDR3 protein. The sample lists roughly 88,000 distinct CDR3 sequences, about 96% occurring once. Source material: CD8+ T cells from PBMCs. The receptors stem from a human donor with Susac syndrome.

CDR3 in DNA: TGCGCCAGCAGACACTACAGGGGGAGGAGCGAGACCCAGTACTTC. As protein: CASRHYRGRSETQYF. The rearrangement uses TRBV5-1 and TRBJ2-5; 8 bases agree with TRBD1. The J segment lost 5 bases and the V segment lost 5 bases, leaving 11 bases of the junction unmatched. The germline V gene encodes CDR1 SGHRS and CDR2 YFSETQ. This CDR3 comprises 15 residues.

This rearrangement joins TRBV14 to TRBJ2-1; 7 bases fit TRBD1. The CDR3 sequence is 17 residues long. CDR1 is SGHDN and CDR2 is FVKESK in the germline V gene. The trim removed 2 bases at V and 7 bases at J, leaving 14 bases unmatched. The CDR3 loop reads CASSQRRETGLGNEQFF. The CDR3 DNA reads TGTGCCAGCAGCCAACGTAGGGAGACAGGGCTTGGGAATGAGCAGTTCTTC.

The rearrangement joins TRBV4-3 to TRBJ2-1; 13 positions agree with TRBD2. With V trimmed by 2 bases and J by 4 bases, 8 bases remained unmatched. This CDR3 comprises 18 residues. Germline V gives CDR1 LGHNA, CDR2 YSLEER. The CDR3: CASSQTNGLAGVYNEQFF. The CDR3 nucleotides read TGCGCCAGCAGCCAAACCAATGGACTAGCGGGGGTGTACAATGAGCAGTTCTTC.